This entry concerns a single T cell receptor (beta chain). Its specificity is unknown. The same CDR3 can be traced to other DNA sequences in this sample. Original methodology: ImmunoSEQ junction-only sequences lacked quality scores, so their filtering differed. Profiling relied on immunoSEQ multiplex PCR, and the TCRdb table lists in-frame clones only, not all of them. The DNA gave D and trimming, while V, J and clone size come from that table. The table records millions of clones, around 94% of them present only once. These data are taken from a study of shared clonotypes between healthy human individuals. The germline V gene encodes CDR1 SGHAT and CDR2 FQNNGV. V shed 1 base and J shed 4 bases, with 7 bases lying between them. The CDR3 runs 14 residues. The study's findings and limits: Only blood underwent sampling, and tissue repertoires likely differ. Clonotype sharing across a few donors was observed for around 4.8% of naive CD4 clonotypes. Measured sharing among donors was expected to vary with sequencing depth.

This receptor was taken from a man younger than 35 in good health. The J gene is TRBJ2-2, the V gene TRBV11-2; D possibly uses TRBD1 or TRBD2 (5 bases each). The specimen sequenced was naive CD4+ T cells sorted from blood. The subset denotes: CD45RA+ positively selected. Here the CDR3 reads CASSLAGGTGELFF. The CDR3 coding sequence is TGTGCCAGCAGCTTAGCTGGGGGCACCGGGGAGCTGTTTTTT.